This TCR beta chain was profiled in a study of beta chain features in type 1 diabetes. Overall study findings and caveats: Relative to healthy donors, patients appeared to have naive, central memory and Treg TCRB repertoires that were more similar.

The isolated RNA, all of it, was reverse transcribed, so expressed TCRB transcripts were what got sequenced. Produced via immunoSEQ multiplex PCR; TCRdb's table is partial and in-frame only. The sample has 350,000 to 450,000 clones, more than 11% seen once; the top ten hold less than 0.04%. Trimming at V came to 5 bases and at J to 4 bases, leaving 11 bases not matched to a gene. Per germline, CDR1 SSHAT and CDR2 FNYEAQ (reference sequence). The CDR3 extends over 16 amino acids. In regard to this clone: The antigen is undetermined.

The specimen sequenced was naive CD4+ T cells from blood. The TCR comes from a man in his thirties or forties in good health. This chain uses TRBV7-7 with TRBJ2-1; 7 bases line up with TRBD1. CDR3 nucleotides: TGTGCCAGCAGCGATTCAGGGGGTGGCGGGTACAATGAGCAGTTCTTC. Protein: CASSDSGGGGYNEQFF.